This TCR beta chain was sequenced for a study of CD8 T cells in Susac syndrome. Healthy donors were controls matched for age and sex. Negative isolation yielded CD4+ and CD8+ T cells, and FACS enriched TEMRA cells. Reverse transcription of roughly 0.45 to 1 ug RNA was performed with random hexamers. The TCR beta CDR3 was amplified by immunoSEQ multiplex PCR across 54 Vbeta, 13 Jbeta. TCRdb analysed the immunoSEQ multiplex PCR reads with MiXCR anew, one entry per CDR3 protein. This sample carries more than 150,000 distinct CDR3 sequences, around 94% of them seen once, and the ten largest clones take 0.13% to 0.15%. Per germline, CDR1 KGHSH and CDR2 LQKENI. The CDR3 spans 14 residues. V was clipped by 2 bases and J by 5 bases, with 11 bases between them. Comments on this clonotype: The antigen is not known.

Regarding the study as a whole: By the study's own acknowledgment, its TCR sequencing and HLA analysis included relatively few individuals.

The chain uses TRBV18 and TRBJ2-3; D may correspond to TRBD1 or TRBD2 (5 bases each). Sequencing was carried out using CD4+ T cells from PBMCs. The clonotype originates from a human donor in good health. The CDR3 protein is CASSPYRDGDTQYF. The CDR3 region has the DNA TGTGCCAGCTCACCATACCGGGACGGAGATACGCAGTATTTT.